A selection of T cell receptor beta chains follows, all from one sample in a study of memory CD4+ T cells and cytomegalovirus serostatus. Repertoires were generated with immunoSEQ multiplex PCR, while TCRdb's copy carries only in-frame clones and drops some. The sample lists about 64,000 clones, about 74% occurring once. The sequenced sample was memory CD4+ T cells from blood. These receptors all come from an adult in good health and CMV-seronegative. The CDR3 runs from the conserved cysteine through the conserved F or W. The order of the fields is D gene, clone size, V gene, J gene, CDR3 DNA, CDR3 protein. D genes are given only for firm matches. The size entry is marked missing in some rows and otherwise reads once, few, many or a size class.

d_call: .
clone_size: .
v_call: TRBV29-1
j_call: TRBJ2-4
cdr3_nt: TGCAGCGTTGAAGCAGGGATGGGGGTAACCAAAAACATTCAGTACTTC
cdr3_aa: CSVEAGMGVTKNIQYF

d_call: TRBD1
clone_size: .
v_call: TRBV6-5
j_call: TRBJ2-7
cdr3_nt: TGTGCCAGCAGTTACCGAGGGGACAGGGGGCTCGAGCAGTACTTC
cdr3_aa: CASSYRGDRGLEQYF

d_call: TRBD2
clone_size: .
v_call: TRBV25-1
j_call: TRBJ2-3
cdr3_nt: TGTGCCAGCAGTGGACTAGCGGGAGATCCTATGGTAGATACGCAGTATTTT
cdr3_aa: CASSGLAGDPMVDTQYF

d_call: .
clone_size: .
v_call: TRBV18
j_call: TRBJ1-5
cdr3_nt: TGTGCCAGCTCACCACCAGGCGGACATAATCAGCCCCAGCATTTT
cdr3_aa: CASSPPGGHNQPQHF

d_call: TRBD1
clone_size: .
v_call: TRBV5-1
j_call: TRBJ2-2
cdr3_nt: TGCGCCAGCAGCTTGGAGGCAGGGGGCACCGGGGAGCTGTTTTTT
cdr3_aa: CASSLEAGGTGELFF

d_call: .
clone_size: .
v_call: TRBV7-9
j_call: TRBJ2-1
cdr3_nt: TGTGCCAGCAGTCAGTCCCTGCATGACCTGGAGCAGTTCTTC
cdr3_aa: CASSQSLHDLEQFF

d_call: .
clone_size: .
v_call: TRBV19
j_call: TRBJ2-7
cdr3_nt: TGTGCCAGTAGTATAGACAGGATAGGAGAGCAGTACTTC
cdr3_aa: CASSIDRIGEQYF

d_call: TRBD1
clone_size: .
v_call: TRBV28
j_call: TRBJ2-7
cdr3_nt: TGTGCCAGCATTCGGGACAGGGGGCTTGTCGAGCAGTACTTC
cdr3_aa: CASIRDRGLVEQYF

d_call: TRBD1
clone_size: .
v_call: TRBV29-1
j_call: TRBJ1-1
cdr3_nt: TGCAGCGTTCCCACCACAGGGGGCCTGGACACTGAAGCTTTCTTT
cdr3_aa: CSVPTTGGLDTEAFF

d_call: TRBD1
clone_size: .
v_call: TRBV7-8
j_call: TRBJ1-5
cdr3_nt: TGTGCCAGCAGCTTCCCGGGACAGGGGGTAAGATGGTTTGGCAATCAGCCCCAGCATTTT
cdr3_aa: CASSFPGQGVRWFGNQPQHF

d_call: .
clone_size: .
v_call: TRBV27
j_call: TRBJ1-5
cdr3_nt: TGTGCCAGCAGTTTACGTAGGAATCAGCCCCAGCATTTT
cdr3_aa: CASSLRRNQPQHF

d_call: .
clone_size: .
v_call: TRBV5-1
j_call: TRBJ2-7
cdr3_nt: TGCGCCAGCAGCCGGCAGGGGGGAGAGACTATTAATGGTATCGGCTACGAGCAGTACTTC
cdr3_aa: CASSRQGGETINGIGYEQYF

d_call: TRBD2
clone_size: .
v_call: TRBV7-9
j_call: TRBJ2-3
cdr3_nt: TGTGCCAGCAGCTACAGCGGGAGGGTGACAGATACGCAGTATTTT
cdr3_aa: CASSYSGRVTDTQYF

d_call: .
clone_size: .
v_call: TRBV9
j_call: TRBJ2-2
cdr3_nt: TGTGCCAGCAGCACCGGAGTGGGCAACACCGGGGAGCTGTTTTTT
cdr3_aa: CASSTGVGNTGELFF

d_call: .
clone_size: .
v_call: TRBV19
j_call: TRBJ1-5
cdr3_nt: TGTGCCAGTAGTATGAGGAACAGGGACAATCAGCCCCAGCATTTT
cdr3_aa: CASSMRNRDNQPQHF

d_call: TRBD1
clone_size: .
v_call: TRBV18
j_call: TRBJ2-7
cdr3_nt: TGTGCCAGCTCACCCAACAGGGGGCAAGACGAGCAGTACTTC
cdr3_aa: CASSPNRGQDEQYF

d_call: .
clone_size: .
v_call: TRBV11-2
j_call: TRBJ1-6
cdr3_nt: TGTGCCAGCAGCTTATCGGGGTTGCATTCACCCCTCCACTTT
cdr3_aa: CASSLSGLHSPLHF

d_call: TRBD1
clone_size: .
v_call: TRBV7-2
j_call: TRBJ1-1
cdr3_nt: TGTGCCAACCGACAGGGGGCGAACACTGAAGCTTTCTTT
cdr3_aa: CANRQGANTEAFF

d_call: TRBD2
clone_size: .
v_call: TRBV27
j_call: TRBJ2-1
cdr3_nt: TGTGCCAGCAGTGGCTACCGGGGGGGGTCGGAGCAGTTCTTC
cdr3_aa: CASSGYRGGSEQFF

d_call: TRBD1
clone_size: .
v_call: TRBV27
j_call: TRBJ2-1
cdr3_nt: TGTGCCAGCAGCCCGGGACAGATACTAAATGAGCAGTTCTTC
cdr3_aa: CASSPGQILNEQFF

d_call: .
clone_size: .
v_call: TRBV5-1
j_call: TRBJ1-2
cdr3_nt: TGCGCCAGCAGCTTTGGGCTCGCAGGCTATGGCTACACCTTC
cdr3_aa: CASSFGLAGYGYTF

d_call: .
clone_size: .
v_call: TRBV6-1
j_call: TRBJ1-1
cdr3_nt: TGTGCCAGCAGTGCTCCCCGGGCCTCGGGGCAGCCTGAAGCTTTCTTT
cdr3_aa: CASSAPRASGQPEAFF

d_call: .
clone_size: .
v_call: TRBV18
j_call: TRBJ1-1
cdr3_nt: TGTGCCAGCTCACCAAGGGCACAGAACACTGAAGCTTTCTTT
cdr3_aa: CASSPRAQNTEAFF

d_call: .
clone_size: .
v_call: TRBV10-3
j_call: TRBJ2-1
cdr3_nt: TGTGCCACCAACATTGGGGCCGGGGCAGGTTACAATGAGCAGTTCTTC
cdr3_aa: CATNIGAGAGYNEQFF

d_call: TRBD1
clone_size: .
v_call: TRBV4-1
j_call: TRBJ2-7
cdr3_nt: TGCGCCAGCAGCCAAAGACAGGGCGCGGTTTACGAGCAGTACTTC
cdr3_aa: CASSQRQGAVYEQYF

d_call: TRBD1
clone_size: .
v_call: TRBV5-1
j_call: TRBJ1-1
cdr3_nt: TGCGCCAGCAGCCCCGGGACAGGGGGTTGGAACACTGAAGCTTTCTTT
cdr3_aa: CASSPGTGGWNTEAFF

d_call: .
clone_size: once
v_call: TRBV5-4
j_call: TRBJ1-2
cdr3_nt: TGTGCCATCAGAAAACCGGGGACCGTCTATGGCTACACCTTC
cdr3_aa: CAIRKPGTVYGYTF